These 21 T cell receptor beta chains came from one sample sequenced in a study of T cells in Graves' hyperthyroidism and ophthalmopathy. Using RNA transcripts as the source, TCR beta CDR3 regions were amplified. A set of HTBI primers served as the primers for a first-round RT-PCR of the TCR CDR3. TCRdb itself ran the multiplex PCR reads through MiXCR, one entry per CDR3 protein. The repertoire holds about 480,000 distinct CDR3 sequences, with under 15% as singletons. The sequenced sample was blood. The receptors stem from a woman between 18 and 29 years old with Graves' hyperthyroidism.

This clonotype was found a few times. The V and J genes are TRBV28 and TRBJ1-2; 7 bases are shared with TRBD1. There are 13 residues in the CDR3. Germline CDR1 MDHEN, CDR2 SYDVKM. V lost 4 bases to trimming and J lost 8 bases; unmatched junction nucleotides: 7. The CDR3 bases are TGTGCCAGCAGTTCCCTTGGGACAGAAGGCTACACCTTC. Translating gives CASSSLGTEGYTF.

CDR3 amino acids: CASRRDSRMTSTDTQYF. CDR3 DNA: TGTGCCAGCAGGCGGGACTCCCGAATGACTAGCACAGATACGCAGTATTTT. V usage is TRBV6-1 and J usage is TRBJ2-3, with D perhaps matching TRBD2 (6 bases). CDR1 and CDR2 (germline): MNHNS, SASEGT. CDR3 size: 17 residues. V lost 6 bases and J 0 bases, leaving 19 bases between the germline ends.

This clonotype was counted ten times or more. The chain carries TRBV12-3 or TRBV12-4 and TRBJ1-1, with 7 positions matching TRBD1. J lost 6 bases, V lost 10 bases, and 8 bases had no gene match. The CDR3 sequence is 12 residues long. The CDR3 loop is CAITGDKAEAFF. CDR3 nucleotides: TGTGCCATTACAGGGGATAAGGCTGAAGCTTTCTTT.

This clonotype was counted many times. The chain employs TRBV6-1 and TRBJ2-5; 11 positions agree with TRBD2. CDR3 length equals 16 residues. The germline V gene encodes CDR1 MNHNS and CDR2 SASEGT. Germline trimming cut 2 bases from V and 5 bases from J; bases unmatched to any gene: 7. CDR3 DNA: TGTGCCAGCAGTGAAAAGAAGGCTAGCGGGAGGGAGACCCAGTACTTC. Translation: CASSEKKASGRETQYF.

V gene TRBV7-6 combines with J gene TRBJ2-7; weak D call: TRBD2 (5 bases). Trimming stripped 4 bases from V and 5 bases from J, with 9 bases between. Germline lookup yields CDR1 SGHVS and CDR2 FNYEAQ. This CDR3 is built from 12 residues. Written as DNA, the CDR3 is TGTGCCAGCAGCTGGGGAGAAAACGAGCAGTACTTC. It translates to CASSWGENEQYF.

This clonotype was seen more than once but under ten times. J is TRBJ2-3 and V is TRBV5-1; 12 nucleotides match TRBD2. Germline V gene sequence: CDR1 SGHRS, CDR2 YFSETQ. Trimming at V came to 5 bases and at J to 9 bases, leaving 13 bases not matched to a gene. The CDR3 totals 16 residues. The CDR3 coding sequence is TGCGCCAGCAGAGCCGGACTAGCGGGGAATAAATTGACGCAGTATTTT. It translates to CASRAGLAGNKLTQYF.

This clonotype was observed a few times. The genes are TRBV18 and TRBJ2-1, with unresolved D. The CDR3 is made up of 13 amino acids. Germline assignment: CDR1 KGHSH and CDR2 LQKENI. V was shortened by 6 bases and J by 12 bases, with 18 bases between the two germline ends. CDR3 residues: CASSPDRIITQFF. The CDR3 bases are TGTGCCAGCTCCCCAGACCGTATAATAACGCAGTTCTTC. Combining the CDR3 with reference TRBV18 and TRBJ2-1 gives the whole variable domain NAGVMQNPRHLVRRRGQEARLRCSPMKGHSHVYWYRQLPEEGLKFMVYLQKENIIDESGMPKERFSAEFPKEGPSILRIQQVVRGDSAAYFCASSPDRIITQFFGPGTRLTVL.

This clonotype was found many times. This chain uses TRBV2 with TRBJ2-1; possibly TRBD1 or TRBD2 for D (6 bases each). The CDR3 sequence is 13 residues long. Germline CDR1 reads SNHLY; CDR2 reads FYNNEI. V was cut by 11 bases and J by 9 bases, with 20 bases left in between. The CDR3 loop reads CAREGGLSGEQFF. CDR3 coding DNA: TGTGCCCGAGAGGGGGGACTTAGCGGTGAGCAGTTCTTC.

This sequence joins TRBV6-1 and TRBJ2-2, with 11 nucleotides matching TRBD2. Germline CDR1 MNHNS, CDR2 SASEGT. Trimming at V came to 4 bases and at J to 3 bases, leaving 4 bases not matched to a gene. This CDR3 spans 16 amino acids. The CDR3 spells CASSALAGVDTGELFF. CDR3 in DNA: TGTGCCAGCAGTGCACTAGCGGGAGTTGACACCGGGGAGCTGTTTTTT.

The chain uses TRBV19 and TRBJ1-5, with 7 bases aligning to TRBD1. Trimming removed 2 bases from V and 3 bases from J; junction bases left unmatched: 4. The germline V gene has CDR1 LNHDA and CDR2 SQIVND (reference sequence). CDR3 length: 15 amino acids. The CDR3: CASSITGQYNQPQHF. In DNA form, the CDR3 reads TGTGCCAGTAGTATAACGGGACAGTACAATCAGCCCCAGCATTTT. The variable domain in full, with the rest retrieved from reference TRBV19 and TRBJ1-5, is DGGITQSPKYLFRKEGQNVTLSCEQNLNHDAMYWYRQDPGQGLRLIYYSQIVNDFQKGDIAEGYSVSREKKESFPLTVTSAQKNPTAFYLCASSITGQYNQPQHFGDGTRLSIL.

The chain uses TRBV5-1 and TRBJ2-3; TRBD1 matches 8 bases. Germline CDR1 is SGHRS and CDR2 is YFSETQ. With V trimmed by 4 bases and J by 2 bases, 6 bases remained unmatched. This CDR3 comprises 15 residues. CDR3 in DNA: TGCGCCAGCAGCAGGGGACAGGAGTACACAGATACGCAGTATTTT. Amino acid sequence: CASSRGQEYTDTQYF.

This clonotype was picked up a small number of times. The rearrangement uses TRBV20-1 and TRBJ1-5, with D unresolved. Germline V CDR1 and CDR2: DFQATT, SNEGSKA (reference sequence). Trimming pared 2 bases from V and 6 bases from J, leaving 14 bases between. There are 14 residues in the CDR3. CDR3 DNA sequence: TGCAGTGCTAGACTGGGCCTCGTGGGTCAGCCCCAGCATTTT. It is translated as CSARLGLVGQPQHF.

V and J are TRBV5-1 and TRBJ2-7; unclear D gene. Per germline, CDR1 SGHRS and CDR2 YFSETQ. The CDR3 covers 13 residues. The germline V and J ends were trimmed by 0 bases and 7 bases, with 11 bases remaining between them. The CDR3 coding sequence is TGCGCCAGCAGCTTGGGCCCCCCAAAGGAGCAGTACTTC. The encoded protein is CASSLGPPKEQYF.

This clonotype appeared a few times. This sequence joins TRBV5-1 and TRBJ1-1; D gene uncertain. The CDR3 totals 14 residues. The germline V gene has CDR1 SGHRS and CDR2 YFSETQ. The germline V and J ends were trimmed by 1 base and 1 base, with 8 bases remaining between them. The CDR3 here is CASSLNQRNTEAFF. DNA of the CDR3: TGCGCCAGCAGCTTGAACCAGCGGAACACTGAAGCTTTCTTT.

This clonotype was seen at least ten times. The chain employs TRBV20-1 and TRBJ1-2; 7 nucleotides match TRBD1. Germline CDR1 is DFQATT and CDR2 is SNEGSKA (reference sequence). The CDR3 extends over 18 amino acids. V shed 5 bases and J 0 bases; nucleotides not matched to a gene: 18. CDR3 sequence reads: CSAPPSKLGGRPNYGYTF. The CDR3 DNA follows: TGCAGTGCTCCTCCGTCCAAGCTAGGGGGCAGGCCTAACTATGGCTACACCTTC.

The J gene is TRBJ2-3, the V gene TRBV30, with a weak D call TRBD1 (5 bases). CDR3 length equals 13 residues. With 5 bases removed from V and 0 bases from J, the gap between germline ends came to 9 bases. Germline CDR1 GTSNPN, CDR2 SVGIG (reference sequence). CDR3 residues: CAWAAGSTDTQYF. As DNA, the CDR3 is TGTGCCTGGGCTGCAGGGAGCACAGATACGCAGTATTTT.

This chain joins TRBV14 and TRBJ2-1; 14 bases map to TRBD2. Germline CDR1 SGHDN, CDR2 FVKESK. CDR3 length equals 18 residues. V lost 4 bases to trimming and J lost 6 bases; unmatched junction nucleotides: 11. CDR3 bases: TGTGCCAGCAGCCCCTTCCAGGGACTAGCGGGAGCTCCCAATGAGCAGTTCTTC. Its protein is CASSPFQGLAGAPNEQFF.

This clonotype was picked up a small number of times. This sequence may be a read error, since a much larger clone differs from it by one base. The chain employs TRBV30 and TRBJ1-1; D is undetermined. Looked up from germline, CDR1 is GTSNPN and CDR2 is SVGIG (reference sequence). The CDR3 sequence is 14 residues long. Trimming cost V 4 bases and J 3 bases, with 15 bases left between them. In nucleotides, the CDR3 is TGTGCCTGGATTGCGAGGCATCGGGACACTGAAGCTTTCTTT. It specifies CAWIARHRDTEAFF.

The genes are TRBV18 and TRBJ1-2; no firm D call. The CDR3 contains 13 residues. CDR1 and CDR2 (germline): KGHSH, LQKENI. V was trimmed by 2 bases and J by 3 bases, leaving 7 bases between them. The CDR3 sequence: CASSPDTDYGYTF. For the CDR3, the DNA is TGTGCCAGCTCACCAGATACTGACTATGGCTACACCTTC.

This clonotype was found many times. The chain uses TRBV6-1 and TRBJ1-2; the D gene is possibly TRBD1 (5 bases). Trimming stripped 6 bases from V and 5 bases from J, with 19 bases between. The CDR3 runs to 15 residues. Germline CDR1 MNHNS, CDR2 SASEGT. CDR3 amino acids: CASRSPGRTLYGYTF. The CDR3 bases are TGTGCCAGCAGGTCCCCGGGACGGACTCTTTATGGCTACACCTTC.

This clonotype was seen ten or more times. V and J are TRBV18 and TRBJ1-1, with TRBD1 matching 12 bases. The germline V gene encodes CDR1 KGHSH and CDR2 LQKENI. The CDR3 has 17 residues. The junction had 10 bases not matched to a gene; V was cut back by 3 bases and J by 5 bases. Written as DNA, the CDR3 is TGTGCCAGCTCACCGCGGGACAGGGGGCAAGGAATGACTGAAGCTTTCTTT. Translated: CASSPRDRGQGMTEAFF.